This entry is about one TCR beta chain. Generated by immunoSEQ multiplex PCR, the TCRdb table keeps only in-frame clones and is missing some. In the table there are about 2.1 million clones, just under 95% of which are singletons. The data were taken from a study of shared clonotypes between healthy human individuals. Naive CD8 populations comprised CD45RO-negative cells positively selected for CCR7, excluding terminally differentiated effector memory CD45RA+ cells. This CDR3 has 14 amino acids. The germline V and J ends were trimmed by 2 bases and 3 bases, with 11 bases remaining between them. Germline V CDR1 and CDR2: MNHEY, SVGAGI.

This chain uses TRBV6-5 with TRBJ2-7; D perhaps matches TRBD1 (5 bases). This clonotype was obtained from a young man in good health. Some clones in this sample may be carry-over from other donors' samples. Sample: naive CD8+ T cells from PBMCs. This chain's CDR3 is CASSYQITGYEQYF. CDR3 coding DNA: TGTGCCAGCAGTTACCAAATAACAGGCTACGAGCAGTACTTC.